These 31 T cell receptor beta chains came from one sample sequenced in a study of T cell repertoires in cytomegalovirus infection. Their target antigens are unknown. From the reads, TCRdb called clonotypes with MiXCR, one entry per CDR3 protein. The data hold about 78,000 distinct CDR3 sequences, with approximately 42% observed a single time. The sample here was CD8+ T cells from cultured PBMCs, taken from culture after CMV antigen stimulation. All receptors come from a human donor in good health (CMV status not recorded). Some clones in this sample may be carry-over from other donors' samples.

This clonotype was counted at least ten times. V is TRBV7-6 and J is TRBJ2-7, with TRBD1 matching over 8 bases. CDR3 length: 16 residues. The V gene end was trimmed by 5 bases and the J gene end by 5 bases; junction bases not matched to a gene: 14. Germline V gene sequence: CDR1 SGHVS, CDR2 FNYEAQ. Written as DNA, the CDR3 is TGTGCCAGCAGCCCCTCCCCCTCCAGGGGGCAGGACGAGCAGTACTTC. Its protein is CASSPSPSRGQDEQYF.

The chain recombines TRBV6-2 or TRBV6-3 with TRBJ2-1; D is unclear. The V and J ends lost 2 bases and 4 bases respectively, with 9 bases between them. The CDR3 contains 14 residues. CDR1 and CDR2 (germline): MNHEY, SVGEGT. The DNA of the CDR3 is TGTGCCAGCAGTTACGAGGACGGGTACAATGAGCAGTTCTTC. Its protein product is CASSYEDGYNEQFF.

This clonotype has just a few counts. The gene calls are TRBV7-2 and TRBJ2-7; the D gene is possibly TRBD1 (6 bases). V was cut by 4 bases and J by 2 bases, with 12 bases left in between. The CDR3 length is 14 residues. Germline V CDR1 and CDR2: SGHTA, FQGNSA. CDR3 protein: CASSYRQVPYEQYF. The DNA of the CDR3 is TGTGCCAGCAGCTACCGACAGGTGCCCTACGAGCAGTACTTC.

V is TRBV6-5 and J is TRBJ1-2; TRBD1 might be the D (5 bases). This CDR3 spans 15 amino acids. V was trimmed by 2 bases and J by 5 bases, leaving 15 bases between them. Germline CDR1 is MNHEY and CDR2 is SVGAGI. In DNA, the CDR3 is TGTGCCAGCAGTTACGATTTGGGGGGGGTATATGGCTACACCTTC. This translates into CASSYDLGGVYGYTF.

This chain links TRBV4-1 with TRBJ2-7; D remains ambiguous. The V gene's germline CDR1 is MGHRA and CDR2 YSYEKL. This CDR3 has 16 amino acids. The V gene lost 0 bases and the J gene lost 0 bases, with 12 bases spanning the gap. In DNA, the CDR3 is TGCGCCAGCAGCCAAGAGTCGGGCAGTAGCTCCTACGAGCAGTACTTC. It specifies CASSQESGSSSYEQYF.

This clonotype was recorded a few times. The chain employs TRBV7-8 and TRBJ2-7; no definite D call. Trimming removed 5 bases at V and 0 bases at J, with 11 bases between. The CDR3 covers 14 residues. Germline V gene sequence: CDR1 SGHVS, CDR2 FQNEAQ. This chain's CDR3 is CASSPGGGSYEQYF. The CDR3 nucleotides read TGTGCCAGCAGCCCAGGCGGCGGCTCCTACGAGCAGTACTTC.

This sequence joins TRBV27 and TRBJ1-1, with D perhaps matching TRBD1 (5 bases). Germline V gene data show CDR1 as MNHEY and CDR2 as SMNVEV (reference sequence). Trimming took off 6 bases at V and 1 base at J, with 18 bases between the two ends. CDR3 size: 16 residues. For the CDR3, the DNA is TGTGCCAGCAGACGGGACGTTTCTCGGGGGAACACTGAAGCTTTCTTT. Its translation is CASRRDVSRGNTEAFF.

The V gene is TRBV4-3, the J gene TRBJ1-6; perhaps TRBD1 as D (6 bases). Germline values: CDR1 LGHNA, CDR2 YSLEER. V dropped 0 bases and J dropped 11 bases, with 17 bases sitting between them. The CDR3 is made up of 16 amino acids. The CDR3 region has the DNA TGCGCCAGCAGCCAAGACAGGGGACCGGATCTTGCACCCCTCCACTTT. As protein: CASSQDRGPDLAPLHF.

The genes are TRBV2 and TRBJ2-1, with 14 bases matching TRBD2. The CDR3 length is 14 residues. J lost 14 bases, V lost 2 bases, and 5 bases had no gene match. The V gene's germline CDR1 is SNHLY and CDR2 FYNNEI. In DNA, the CDR3 is TGTGCCAGCAGTGAAAGACTAGCGGGGGGGTACAAGTTCTTC. Translating gives CASSERLAGGYKFF.

In its sample, this clonotype was seen a few times. V and J are TRBV11-1 and TRBJ2-1; D unclear. Germline loops: CDR1 SGHAT, CDR2 FQDESV (reference sequence). V lost 1 base and J 7 bases, leaving 8 bases between the germline ends. The CDR3 extends over 13 amino acids. This CDR3 is CASSLVMGNEQFF. In nucleotides, the CDR3 is TGTGCCAGCAGCTTAGTAATGGGGAATGAGCAGTTCTTC.

The rearrangement uses TRBV5-4 and TRBJ1-1; the D is unclear. This CDR3 comprises 15 residues. V lost 5 bases and J 5 bases, leaving 19 bases between the germline ends. From germline, CDR1 is SGHNT and CDR2 YYREEE (reference sequence). The CDR3 nucleotides read TGTGCCAGCAGTTGGCTCTCGGGAGCCCGGACTGAAGCTTTCTTT. Protein: CASSWLSGARTEAFF.

This clonotype was seen ten or more times. The chain carries TRBV2 and TRBJ2-1, with TRBD2 matching 14 bases. Germline trimming cut 8 bases from V and 5 bases from J; bases unmatched to any gene: 5. CDR3 length: 15 amino acids. From germline, CDR1 is SNHLY and CDR2 FYNNEI. CDR3 region: CASLLGLAGDNEQFF. CDR3 bases: TGTGCCAGCCTATTGGGACTAGCGGGGGACAATGAGCAGTTCTTC.

This clonotype was seen only a few times. This chain connects TRBV7-6 to TRBJ2-2; unclear D gene. V lost 5 bases and J 1 base, leaving 8 bases between the germline ends. Germline-derived CDR1 and CDR2 are SGHVS and FNYEAQ. The CDR3 runs 14 residues. As DNA, the CDR3 is TGTGCCAGCAGCGGAGCAGGGAACACCGGGGAGCTGTTTTTT. Translating it yields CASSGAGNTGELFF.

The chain joins TRBV7-9 to TRBJ2-5; 8 positions match TRBD1. The germline V gene encodes CDR1 SEHNR and CDR2 FQNEAQ (reference sequence). The CDR3 covers 16 residues. V was pared by 4 bases and J by 4 bases, with 11 bases of the junction left unmatched. The CDR3: CASSSPRTGIVETQYF. In DNA, the CDR3 is TGTGCCAGCAGCTCACCTAGGACAGGGATTGTAGAGACCCAGTACTTC.

This rearrangement joins TRBV7-8 to TRBJ2-7; D might be TRBD2 (5 bases). Germline V lookup: CDR1 SGHVS, CDR2 FQNEAQ. The CDR3 length is 16 residues. The germline V and J ends were trimmed by 4 bases and 2 bases, with 18 bases remaining between them. This CDR3 is CASSSGGGMVAYEQYF. CDR3 nucleotides: TGTGCCAGCAGCTCCGGCGGAGGAATGGTGGCCTACGAGCAGTACTTC.

The chain joins TRBV6-8 to TRBJ1-2; weak D call: TRBD1 (5 bases). Per the germline V gene, CDR1 is MNHGY and CDR2 is SAAAGT. The CDR3 loop spans 14 amino acids. With 4 bases removed from V and 3 bases from J, the gap between germline ends came to 12 bases. The CDR3 sequence: CASSSGGRDYGYTF. Written as DNA, the CDR3 is TGTGCCAGCAGTTCAGGTGGCAGGGACTATGGCTACACCTTC.

The chain is built from TRBV6-2 or TRBV6-3 and TRBJ2-3; 8 bases fit TRBD2. Germline CDR1 and CDR2: MNHEY and SVGEGT. The V gene end was trimmed by 7 bases and the J gene end by 3 bases; junction bases not matched to a gene: 6. CDR3 length: 14 residues. This chain's CDR3 is CASTLSGETDTQYF. The CDR3 DNA follows: TGTGCCAGCACCCTTAGCGGGGAAACAGATACGCAGTATTTT.

This clonotype showed up just a few times. This chain connects TRBV7-9 to TRBJ1-1, with D possibly TRBD1 on 6 matching bases. Per the germline V gene, CDR1 is SEHNR and CDR2 is FQNEAQ (reference sequence). The CDR3 sequence is 14 residues long. Between the trimmed V and J ends, which lost 8 bases and 1 base, there was a span of 14 bases. The CDR3 bases are TGTGCCAGCCAAACTTCGACAGGGAACACTGAAGCTTTCTTT. This sequence encodes CASQTSTGNTEAFF.

This sequence joins TRBV20-1 and TRBJ2-7; D is ambiguous. V lost 5 bases and J 3 bases, leaving 5 bases between the germline ends. Germline assignment: CDR1 DFQATT and CDR2 SNEGSKA (reference sequence). The CDR3 is made up of 10 amino acids. Here the CDR3 DNA reads TGCAGTGCTGGGAACTACGAGCAGTACTTC. It encodes CSAGNYEQYF.

This clonotype was found a few times. The V call is TRBV7-6, the J call TRBJ2-7; D ambiguous. Germline loops: CDR1 SGHVS, CDR2 FNYEAQ. Trimming left V 0 bases short and J 7 bases short, with 4 bases between. The CDR3 contains 11 residues. Here the CDR3 reads CASSLAREQYF. In DNA, the CDR3 is TGTGCCAGCAGCTTAGCTCGGGAGCAGTACTTC.

This chain links TRBV28 with TRBJ2-6; D is unresolved. Germline V lookup: CDR1 MDHEN, CDR2 SYDVKM. The length of the CDR3 is 13 residues. Trimming shortened V by 6 bases and J by 4 bases, and 7 bases separated the two germline ends. CDR3 sequence reads: CASRLPGANVLTF. DNA for the CDR3: TGTGCCAGCAGGCTACCGGGGGCCAACGTCCTGACTTTC.

The genes are TRBV6-5 and TRBJ1-1, with 8 nucleotides matching TRBD1. The germline CDR1 and CDR2 sequences are MNHEY and SVGAGI. J gave up 11 bases and V 5 bases, and 13 bases lay outside the gene matches. The CDR3 is 14 residues long. The chain's CDR3 is CASSPRTGRRWAFF. DNA for the CDR3: TGTGCCAGCAGTCCCCGGACAGGGAGGCGCTGGGCTTTCTTT.

This sequence joins TRBV18 and TRBJ1-1; D ambiguous. Deletions cut 0 bases from V and 3 bases from J, with 11 bases between. The CDR3 has 15 amino acids. Germline V gene sequence: CDR1 KGHSH, CDR2 LQKENI. CDR3 DNA sequence: TGTGCCAGCTCACCACCCCGAGCAAGGGACACTGAAGCTTTCTTT. Protein: CASSPPRARDTEAFF.

The chain carries TRBV6-1 and TRBJ2-7; weak D call: TRBD1 (5 bases). This CDR3 spans 17 amino acids. Trimming took 0 bases from V and 2 from J, leaving 17 bases between them. Germline CDR1 and CDR2: MNHNS and SASEGT. The CDR3 DNA follows: TGTGCCAGCAGTGAAGCAGGGTGGAACAGGCCGGCCTACGAGCAGTACTTC. Amino acids: CASSEAGWNRPAYEQYF.

The chain employs TRBV28 and TRBJ1-3; D remains unclear. This CDR3 has 18 residues. CDR1 MDHEN and CDR2 SYDVKM come from the germline V gene. V lost 7 bases to trimming and J lost 0 bases, with 22 bases between them. The DNA of the CDR3 is TGTGCCAGCACCTTTATGCCGAGAACAGACTACTCTGGAAACACCATATATTTT. Its protein product is CASTFMPRTDYSGNTIYF.

The chain's CDR3 is CASSQARQGSYNEQFF. DNA for the CDR3: TGCGCCAGCAGCCAAGCTCGACAGGGTTCCTACAATGAGCAGTTCTTC. The rearrangement uses TRBV4-3 and TRBJ2-1; 7 bases are shared with TRBD1. V was pared by 1 base and J by 1 base, with 4 bases of the junction left unmatched. This CDR3 has 16 amino acids. Germline V gene sequence: CDR1 LGHNA, CDR2 YSLEER.

This sequence joins TRBV7-9 and TRBJ1-4; 12 nucleotides align to TRBD1. This CDR3 has 19 amino acids. Germline CDR1 SEHNR, CDR2 FQNEAQ (reference sequence). With 5 bases clipped from V and 4 bases from J, the junction kept 14 bases outside the gene matches. CDR3 DNA sequence: TGTGCCAGCAGCCCAACAACCTCCGGGACAGGGGGCGTTAATGAAAAACTGTTTTTT. Its protein product is CASSPTTSGTGGVNEKLFF.

This clonotype turned up a few times. This chain links TRBV12-3 or TRBV12-4 with TRBJ2-2; possibly TRBD1 or TRBD2 for D (5 bases each). Trimming left V 7 bases short and J 5 bases short, with 14 bases between. The CDR3 totals 14 residues. CDR3 loop: CASTRGVGTGELFF. In DNA form, the CDR3 reads TGTGCCAGCACTAGGGGAGTCGGGACCGGGGAGCTGTTTTTT.

This clonotype was counted a few times. This chain connects TRBV28 to TRBJ2-7; perhaps TRBD2 as D (5 bases). V was clipped by 3 bases and J by 2 bases, with 11 bases between them. Germline V gene data show CDR1 as MDHEN and CDR2 as SYDVKM. CDR3 length: 14 amino acids. The CDR3 loop reads CASSLSRRPYEQYF. As DNA, the CDR3 is TGTGCCAGCAGTTTGTCCAGGAGGCCCTACGAGCAGTACTTC.

A few counts support this clonotype. This rearrangement joins TRBV19 to TRBJ1-1, with 8 bases aligning to TRBD1. Germline loops: CDR1 LNHDA, CDR2 SQIVND (reference sequence). J gave up 3 bases and V 7 bases, and 13 bases lay outside the gene matches. The CDR3 contains 16 residues. Written as DNA, the CDR3 is TGTGCCAGTACCATTATACCGACAGGGGTGGACACTGAAGCTTTCTTT. This encodes CASTIIPTGVDTEAFF.

The rearrangement links TRBV4-1 to TRBJ2-4; D gene uncertain. Germline CDR1 is MGHRA and CDR2 is YSYEKL. V was pared by 4 bases and J by 0 bases, with 7 bases between. The CDR3 contains 14 residues. CDR3 DNA sequence: TGCGCCAGCAGCCCATCACTAGCCAAAAACATTCAGTACTTC. This codes for CASSPSLAKNIQYF.